This T cell receptor (beta chain) was captured by sequencing in a study of shared clonotypes between healthy human individuals. The overall study: Three plates each covered CD4 naive and memory; CD8 naive two, CD8 memory one. Study-wide points: Donor clonotype sharing was expected to depend on sequencing depth. Naive subsets typically showed greater estimated richness than memory subsets.

Note on this clone: The antigen is undetermined. The same CDR3 can be traced to other DNA sequences in this sample.

Original processing methods: ImmunoSEQ supplied junction-only sequences lacking quality scores, so filtering was different. The repertoire was sequenced with immunoSEQ multiplex PCR; TCRdb's copy has only in-frame clones and lacks some. V and J calls and clone size come straight from that table; D and trimming were deduced from the DNA. The sample yields around 1.1 million clones, approximately 75% seen once. This CDR3 contains 15 residues. V lost 3 bases and J lost 3, with 12 bases in between. Per germline, CDR1 KGHSH and CDR2 LQKENI. This sequence originates from a man between 18 and 29 years old in good health. Some clones in this sample may be carry-over from other donors' samples. The gene calls are TRBV18 and TRBJ2-1, with a tentative D call TRBD2 (5 bases). What was sequenced was memory CD4+ T cells from PBMCs. The subset is: CD45RA-negative fraction. CDR3 protein: CASSPGEGSYNEQFF. CDR3 sequence (DNA): TGTGCCAGCTCACCCGGAGAGGGAAGCTACAATGAGCAGTTCTTC. The variable domain in full, completed from reference TRBV18 and TRBJ2-1, reads NAGVMQNPRHLVRRRGQEARLRCSPMKGHSHVYWYRQLPEEGLKFMVYLQKENIIDESGMPKERFSAEFPKEGPSILRIQQVVRGDSAAYFCASSPGEGSYNEQFFGPGTRLTVL.